The 13 T cell receptor beta chains below were found in one sample sequenced in a study of blood T cell repertoires in COVID-19 (dated by TCRdb to 2020 to 2022). The method behind the library was the immunoSEQ multiplex PCR assay. TCRdb took over this immuneACCESS table, retaining in-frame rearrangements with V and J assigned. Such tables are incomplete; in checked studies, under half of the missing clones stem from an unresolved V gene, and the remainder is unexplained. This sample has under 400,000 clones in its table, and more than 70% of those were observed once. The leading ten clones occupy roughly 1.7% of the sample. The sample comprised peripheral blood. These receptors came from a woman aged 30 to 39 with COVID-19, enrolled during active disease.

This chain links TRBV9 with TRBJ1-1; TRBD1 might be the D (5 bases). The ends were cut back, 1 base at V and 0 bases at J, with 10 bases in the middle. CDR1 and CDR2 from the germline V gene are SGDLS and YYNGEE. The CDR3 runs to 15 residues. The CDR3 nucleotides read TGTGCCAGCAGCGTACTACAGGAAATGAACACTGAAGCTTTCTTT. It specifies CASSVLQEMNTEAFF.

The chain combines TRBV4-3 with TRBJ2-7, with D uncertain. Germline CDR1 and CDR2: LGHNA and YSLEER. CDR3 length: 13 residues. V gave up 1 base and J gave up 4 bases, with 8 bases separating them. Written as DNA, the CDR3 is TGCGCCAGCAGCCAAGCCCCAGGTTACGAGCAGTACTTC. It encodes CASSQAPGYEQYF.

This clone was observed a single time. This chain connects TRBV12-3 or TRBV12-4 to TRBJ2-7; D uncertain. V gave up 8 bases and J gave up 6 bases, with 17 bases separating them. This CDR3 comprises 13 residues. Here the CDR3 DNA reads TGTGCCAGCGCGGCAGAGCGCGGTTCCGAGCAGTACTTC. Protein product: CASAAERGSEQYF.

J is TRBJ2-2 and V is TRBV10-2; 10 nucleotides match TRBD1. The V gene's germline CDR1 is WSHSY and CDR2 SAAADI. The CDR3 runs 15 residues. V shed 6 bases and J 7 bases; nucleotides not matched to a gene: 8. In DNA form, the CDR3 reads TGCGCCAGCAGGGAGCCGGGACAGGGGTTCGGGGAGCTGTTTTTT. Amino acids: CASREPGQGFGELFF.

J is TRBJ2-3 and V is TRBV9; a weak D match, TRBD2 (6 bases). Trimming removed 3 bases from V and 0 bases from J, with 20 bases in between. The CDR3 is 18 residues long. Germline V gene data show CDR1 as SGDLS and CDR2 as YYNGEE. The CDR3 sequence: CASSADPPLARSTDTQYF. The CDR3 bases are TGTGCCAGCAGCGCAGACCCTCCTCTAGCGAGAAGCACAGATACGCAGTATTTT.

The rearrangement joins TRBV4-2 to TRBJ2-3; weak D call: TRBD2 (5 bases). This CDR3 is 14 amino acids long. The V end lost 1 base, the J end lost 1 base, and 6 bases lay between the germline ends. Per germline, CDR1 LGHNA and CDR2 YNFKEQ. The CDR3 region has the DNA TGTGCCAGCAGCCAAGTTAGCGGCACAGATACGCAGTATTTT. This sequence encodes CASSQVSGTDTQYF.

The rearrangement uses TRBV5-8 and TRBJ2-5; no definite D call. This CDR3 spans 15 amino acids. Germline CDR1 is SGHTS and CDR2 is YDEGEE. V gave up 0 bases and J gave up 2 bases, with 11 bases separating them. For the CDR3, the DNA is TGTGCCAGCAGCTTGGGGTCCGGTAGACAAGAGACCCAGTACTTC. This translates into CASSLGSGRQETQYF.

A single count supports this clone. The gene calls are TRBV5-1 and TRBJ2-1; D might be TRBD1 (6 bases). V lost 4 bases, J lost 1 base, and 12 bases lay in between. From germline, CDR1 is SGHRS and CDR2 YFSETQ. There are 15 residues in the CDR3. In DNA form, the CDR3 reads TGCGCCAGCAGCCCCGGACAGCGTTCCTACAATGAGCAGTTCTTC. Its protein is CASSPGQRSYNEQFF. The whole variable domain, remainder taken from reference TRBV5-1 and TRBJ2-1, is KAGVTQTPRYLIKTRGQQVTLSCSPISGHRSVSWYQQTPGQGLQFLFEYFSETQRNKGNFPGRFSGRQFSNSRSEMNVSTLELGDSALYLCASSPGQRSYNEQFFGPGTRLTVL.

The V call is TRBV5-6, the J call TRBJ1-2; possible D gene TRBD1, 5 bases. CDR1 and CDR2 (germline): SGHDT, YYEEEE. Trimming took 4 bases from V and 7 from J, leaving 20 bases between them. The CDR3 length is 15 residues. The CDR3 reads CASSPPVGALGGYTF. CDR3 DNA: TGTGCCAGCAGCCCACCTGTAGGGGCCCTAGGTGGCTACACCTTC.

The chain couples TRBV5-6 to TRBJ1-2; D remains unclear. The CDR3 runs to 12 residues. Per the germline V gene, CDR1 is SGHDT and CDR2 is YYEEEE. Trimming left V 4 bases short and J 7 bases short, with 11 bases between. The CDR3 loop reads CASSPTTGGYTF. CDR3 nucleotides: TGTGCCAGCAGCCCCACGACTGGTGGCTACACCTTC.

The CDR3 loop is CASSEIWQGIGGEQYV. In DNA, the CDR3 is TGTGCCAGCAGTGAAATATGGCAGGGCATAGGGGGAGAGCAGTACGTC. This chain uses TRBV6-1 with TRBJ2-7; the D gene is possibly TRBD1 (6 bases). This CDR3 spans 16 amino acids. In germline, CDR1 is MNHNS, CDR2 SASEGT. The germline V and J ends were trimmed by 2 bases and 7 bases, with 21 bases remaining between them.

This clone has a single count. The rearrangement uses TRBV6-6 and TRBJ1-2; 7 nucleotides align to TRBD1. V lost 9 bases, J lost 4 bases, and 2 bases stayed unmatched. Germline lookup yields CDR1 MNHNY and CDR2 SVGAGI (reference sequence). CDR3 size: 11 residues. The CDR3 sequence is CASSGGYGYTF. The CDR3 DNA follows: TGTGCCAGTTCAGGGGGCTATGGCTACACCTTC.

V is TRBV2 and J is TRBJ1-4; 7 positions agree with TRBD1. Germline CDR1 is SNHLY and CDR2 is FYNNEI. The CDR3 totals 13 residues. With 6 bases clipped from V and 4 bases from J, the junction kept 2 bases outside the gene matches. The CDR3, as DNA: TGTGCCAGCAGAGGGACAGTTAATGAAAAACTGTTTTTT. This codes for CASRGTVNEKLFF.